This entry concerns a single T cell receptor beta chain. Method: immunoSEQ multiplex PCR; TCRdb's copy keeps in-frame clones and lacks some. This table holds 200,000 to 250,000 clones, about 90% found once. The data stem from a study of blood T cell repertoires in COVID-19. CDR1 and CDR2 (germline): SGHNT, YYREEE (reference sequence). V was pared by 6 bases and J by 14 bases, with 11 bases between. The CDR3 is 10 amino acids. Sequencing input: peripheral blood. V and J are TRBV5-4 and TRBJ1-4; D is unclear. The TCR sequence derives from a man aged 40-50 years with active or convalescent COVID-19. The CDR3 DNA reads as TGTGCCAGCAAATGTACATGTCTGTTTTTT. Its protein is CASKCTCLFF.